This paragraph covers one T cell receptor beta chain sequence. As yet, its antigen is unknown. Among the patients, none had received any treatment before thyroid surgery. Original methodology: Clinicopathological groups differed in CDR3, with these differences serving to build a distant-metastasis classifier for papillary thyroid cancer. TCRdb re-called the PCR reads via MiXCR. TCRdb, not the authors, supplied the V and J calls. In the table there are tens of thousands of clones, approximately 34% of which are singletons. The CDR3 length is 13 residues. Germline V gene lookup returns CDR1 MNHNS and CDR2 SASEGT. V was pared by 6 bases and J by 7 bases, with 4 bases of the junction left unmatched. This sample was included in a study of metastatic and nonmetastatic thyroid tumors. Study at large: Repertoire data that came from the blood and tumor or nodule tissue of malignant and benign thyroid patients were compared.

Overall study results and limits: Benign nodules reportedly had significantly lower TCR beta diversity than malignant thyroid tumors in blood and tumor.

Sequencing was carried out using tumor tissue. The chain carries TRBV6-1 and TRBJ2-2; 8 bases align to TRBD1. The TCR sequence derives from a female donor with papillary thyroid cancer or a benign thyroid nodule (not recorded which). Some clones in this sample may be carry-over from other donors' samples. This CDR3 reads CASRQGVNGELFF. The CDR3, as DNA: TGTGCCAGCAGACAGGGGGTGAACGGGGAGCTGTTTTTT.